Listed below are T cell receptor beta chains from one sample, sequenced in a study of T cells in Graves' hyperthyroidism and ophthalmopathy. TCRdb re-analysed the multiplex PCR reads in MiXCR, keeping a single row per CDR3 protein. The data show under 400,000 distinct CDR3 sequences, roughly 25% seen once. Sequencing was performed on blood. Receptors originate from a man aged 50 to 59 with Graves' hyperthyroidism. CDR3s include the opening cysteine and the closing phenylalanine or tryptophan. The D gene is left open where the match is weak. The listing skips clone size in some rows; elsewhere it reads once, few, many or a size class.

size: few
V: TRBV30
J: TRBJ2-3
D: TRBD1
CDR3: CAWSTRQGTDTQYF
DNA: TGTGCCTGGAGTACGAGACAGGGAACAGATACGCAGTATTTT

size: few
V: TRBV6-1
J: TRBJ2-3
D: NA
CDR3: CASTLKGDTQYF
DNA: TGTGCCAGCACCCTCAAGGGGGATACGCAGTATTTT

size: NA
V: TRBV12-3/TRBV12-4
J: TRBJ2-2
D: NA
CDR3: CATSWGQGAPITGERFF
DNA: NA

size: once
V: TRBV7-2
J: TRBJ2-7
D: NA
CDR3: CASSLAAGDRGEQYF
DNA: TGTGCCAGCAGCTTAGCGGCGGGAGACAGGGGCGAGCAGTACTTC

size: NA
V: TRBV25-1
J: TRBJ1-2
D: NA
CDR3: CASSELGANGYTF
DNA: TGTGCCAGCAGTGAATTGGGGGCGAATGGCTACACCTTC

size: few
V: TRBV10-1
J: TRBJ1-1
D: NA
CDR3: CASSGNLHTEAFF
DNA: TGCGCCAGCAGTGGAAATCTTCACACTGAAGCTTTCTTT

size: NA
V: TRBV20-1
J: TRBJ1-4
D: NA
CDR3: CSARGSLSGSEKLFF
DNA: TGCAGTGCTAGAGGCAGCTTGAGCGGGAGTGAAAAACTGTTTTTT

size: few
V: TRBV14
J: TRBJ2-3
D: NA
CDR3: CASSQDSASTDTQYF
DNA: TGTGCCAGCAGCCAAGATTCGGCTAGCACAGATACGCAGTATTTT

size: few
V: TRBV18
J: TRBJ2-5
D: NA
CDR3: CASSHRQSRETQYF
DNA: TGTGCCAGCTCACACAGACAGTCGCGGGAGACCCAGTACTTC

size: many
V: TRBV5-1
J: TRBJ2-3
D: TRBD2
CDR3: CASSLGLLAGDTQYF
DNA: TGCGCCAGCAGCTTGGGATTACTAGCGGGAGATACGCAGTATTTT

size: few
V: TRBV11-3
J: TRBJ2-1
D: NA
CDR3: CASSFLRGYNEQFF
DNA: TGTGCCAGCAGCTTTCTTCGCGGGTACAATGAGCAGTTCTTC

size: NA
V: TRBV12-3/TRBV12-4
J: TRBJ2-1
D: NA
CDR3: CASIGQLSSYNEQFF
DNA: TGTGCCAGCATCGGTCAGCTGAGCTCCTACAATGAGCAGTTCTTC

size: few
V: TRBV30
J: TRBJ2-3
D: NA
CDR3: CAWSGGQSTDTQYF
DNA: TGTGCCTGGAGTGGAGGACAGAGCACAGATACGCAGTATTTT

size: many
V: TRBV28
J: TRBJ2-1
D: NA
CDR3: CASSLLSGRDGNEQFF
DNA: TGTGCCAGCAGTTTATTGTCCGGAAGGGATGGTAATGAGCAGTTCTTC

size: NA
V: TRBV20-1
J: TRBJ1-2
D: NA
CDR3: CSASGSNANYGYTF
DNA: TGCAGTGCTAGCGGATCCAACGCTAACTATGGCTACACCTTC

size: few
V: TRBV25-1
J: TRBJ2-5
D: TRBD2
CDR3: CASSESGTSGRETQYF
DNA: TGTGCCAGCAGTGAATCGGGAACTAGCGGGAGGGAGACCCAGTACTTC

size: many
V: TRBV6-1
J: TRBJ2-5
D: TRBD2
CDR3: CASSTPGGGETQYF
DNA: TGTGCCAGCAGTACCCCGGGGGGGGGAGAGACCCAGTACTTC

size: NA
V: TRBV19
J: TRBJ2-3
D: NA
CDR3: CASNHLPTDTQYF
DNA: TGTGCCAGTAATCACTTACCCACAGATACGCAGTATTTT

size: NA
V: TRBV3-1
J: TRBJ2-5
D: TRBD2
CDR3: CASSKGLAAGGEETQYF
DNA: TGTGCCAGCAGCAAGGGACTAGCGGCGGGGGGTGAGGAGACCCAGTACTTC

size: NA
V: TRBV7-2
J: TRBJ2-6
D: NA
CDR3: CASSLVLSRGGANVLTF
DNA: TGTGCCAGCAGCTTAGTTCTATCTAGGGGGGGGGCCAACGTCCTGACTTTC

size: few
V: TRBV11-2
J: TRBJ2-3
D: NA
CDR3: CASSSPGPAADTQYF
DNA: TGTGCCAGCAGCTCGCCGGGACCTGCGGCAGATACGCAGTATTTT

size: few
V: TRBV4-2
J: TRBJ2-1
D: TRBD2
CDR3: CASSQDGLAGGNNEQFF
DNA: TGTGCCAGCAGCCAAGATGGTTTAGCGGGAGGGAATAATGAGCAGTTCTTC

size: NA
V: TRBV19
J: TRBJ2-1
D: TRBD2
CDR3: CASSPTSGRAGYNEQFF
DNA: TGTGCCAGTAGCCCGACTAGCGGGAGGGCCGGGTACAATGAGCAGTTCTTC

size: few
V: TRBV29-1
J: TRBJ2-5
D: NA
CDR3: CSVGSGGETQYF
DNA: TGCAGCGTTGGATCGGGCGGCGAGACCCAGTACTTC

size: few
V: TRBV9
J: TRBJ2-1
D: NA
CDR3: CASSAQGGWNEQFF
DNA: TGTGCCAGCAGCGCACAGGGGGGGTGGAATGAGCAGTTCTTC

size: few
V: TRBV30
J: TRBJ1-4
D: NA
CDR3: CAWTPGTNEKLFF
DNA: TGTGCCTGGACCCCAGGGACTAATGAAAAACTGTTTTTT

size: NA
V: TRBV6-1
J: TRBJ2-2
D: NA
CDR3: CASSAVRLNTGELFF
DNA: TGTGCCAGCAGTGCTGTTAGATTGAACACCGGGGAGCTGTTTTTT

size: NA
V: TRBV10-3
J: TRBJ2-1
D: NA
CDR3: CAISRDFEQFF
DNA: TGTGCCATCAGTCGGGATTTTGAGCAGTTCTTC

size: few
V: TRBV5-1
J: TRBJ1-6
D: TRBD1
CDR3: CASSPGGGAKTYSPLHF
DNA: TGCGCCAGCAGCCCGGGAGGGGGCGCGAAGACTTATTCACCCCTCCACTTT

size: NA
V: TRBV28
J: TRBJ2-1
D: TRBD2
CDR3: CASSLAGEDEQFF
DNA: TGTGCCAGCAGTTTAGCGGGAGAGGATGAGCAGTTCTTC

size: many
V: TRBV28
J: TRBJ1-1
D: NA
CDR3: CASSLEINTEAFF
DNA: TGTGCCAGCAGTTTGGAGATTAACACTGAAGCTTTCTTT

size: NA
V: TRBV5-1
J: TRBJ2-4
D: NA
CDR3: CASSLERFSGAKNIQYF
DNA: TGCGCCAGCAGCTTGGAGCGGTTTTCAGGGGCCAAAAACATTCAGTACTTC

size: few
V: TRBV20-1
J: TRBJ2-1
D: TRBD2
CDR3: CSVPGTSFDEQFF
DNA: TGCAGTGTTCCCGGGACTAGCTTCGATGAGCAGTTCTTC

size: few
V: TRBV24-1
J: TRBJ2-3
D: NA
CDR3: CATSRTGATDTQYF
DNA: TGTGCCACCAGTAGGACGGGAGCTACAGATACGCAGTATTTT

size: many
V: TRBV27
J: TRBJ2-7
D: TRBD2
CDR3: CASSLRRGSSYEQYF
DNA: TGTGCCAGCAGTTTAAGGCGGGGGAGCTCCTACGAGCAGTACTTC

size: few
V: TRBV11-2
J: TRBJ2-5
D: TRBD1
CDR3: CASSWSLGQDQTQYF
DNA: TGTGCCAGCAGCTGGAGTTTGGGACAGGACCAGACCCAGTACTTC

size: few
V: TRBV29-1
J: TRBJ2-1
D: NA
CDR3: CSVEGGRHDEQFF
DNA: TGCAGCGTTGAAGGGGGGAGGCACGATGAGCAGTTCTTC

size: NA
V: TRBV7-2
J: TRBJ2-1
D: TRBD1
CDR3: CASSLKGAGEQFF
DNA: TGTGCCAGCAGCTTAAAGGGGGCCGGTGAGCAGTTCTTC

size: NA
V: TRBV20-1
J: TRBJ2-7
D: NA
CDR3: CSASEAYQQYF
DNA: TGCAGTGCTAGTGAGGCATACCAGCAGTACTTC

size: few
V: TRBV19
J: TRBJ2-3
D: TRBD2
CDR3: CASSILAAGTDTQYF
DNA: TGTGCCAGTAGTATACTAGCGGCGGGCACAGATACGCAGTATTTT

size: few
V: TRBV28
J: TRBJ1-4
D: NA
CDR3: CASSPLASREKLFF
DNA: TGTGCCAGCAGTCCCCTCGCGAGCAGAGAAAAACTGTTTTTT

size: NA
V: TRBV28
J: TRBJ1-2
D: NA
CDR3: CASRPQGRGGYTF
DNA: TGTGCCAGCAGACCCCAGGGGAGAGGTGGCTACACCTTC

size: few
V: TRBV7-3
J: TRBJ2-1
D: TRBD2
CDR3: CASSLTFASGKYNEQFF
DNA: TGTGCGAGCAGCTTAACGTTTGCGAGCGGGAAATACAATGAGCAGTTCTTC

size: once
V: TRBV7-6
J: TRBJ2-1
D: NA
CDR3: CASSLAWGGQFF
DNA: TGTGCCAGCAGCCTAGCGTGGGGCGGGCAGTTCTTC

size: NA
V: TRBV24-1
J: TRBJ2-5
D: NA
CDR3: CATSDTRDTQLGTQYF
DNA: TGTGCCACCAGTGATACAAGGGACACCCAATTAGGGACCCAGTACTTC

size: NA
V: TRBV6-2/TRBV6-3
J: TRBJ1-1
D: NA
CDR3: CASSSGTFEAFF
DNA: TGTGCCAGCAGTTCGGGAACGTTTGAAGCTTTCTTT

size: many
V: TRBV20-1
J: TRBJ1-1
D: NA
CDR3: CSALELNMNTEAFF
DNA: TGCAGTGCCTTAGAGCTCAACATGAACACTGAAGCTTTCTTT